These 11 T cell receptor beta chains came from one sample sequenced in a study of cytomegalovirus exposure and HLA in healthy donors. The PCR had 60 Vbeta and 13 Jbeta primers. Method: immunoSEQ multiplex PCR; TCRdb's copy keeps in-frame clones and lacks some. The profile shows roughly 100,000 clones, 60% to 80% of them singletons. The sample was PBMCs. The receptors originated from a man in his fifties in good health and CMV-seropositive.

This chain links TRBV4-1 with TRBJ2-4; TRBD2 matches 9 bases. The CDR3 has 18 residues. From germline, CDR1 is MGHRA and CDR2 YSYEKL. V trimming: 1 base; J trimming: 0 bases; junction bases outside the gene matches: 7. DNA of the CDR3: TGCGCCAGCAGCCAAGGGGCTAGCGGGACCCTAGCCAAAAACATTCAGTACTTC. Amino acids: CASSQGASGTLAKNIQYF.

This rearrangement joins TRBV14 to TRBJ2-7; 7 bases agree with TRBD1. V was pared by 4 bases and J by 3 bases, with 6 bases of the junction left unmatched. CDR1 and CDR2 from the germline V gene are SGHDN and FVKESK. The CDR3 sequence is 14 residues long. The CDR3 spells CASSRQGRVYEQYF. The DNA of the CDR3 is TGTGCCAGCAGCCGACAGGGCAGGGTCTACGAGCAGTACTTC.

This rearrangement joins TRBV12-5 to TRBJ2-7; 7 nucleotides match TRBD1. Germline V CDR1 and CDR2: LGHNT, FRNRAP. The CDR3 is made up of 15 amino acids. The trim removed 0 bases at V and 7 bases at J, leaving 9 bases unmatched. CDR3 loop: CASGLVQGSVWEQYF. In nucleotides, the CDR3 is TGTGCTAGTGGTTTGGTACAGGGGTCGGTTTGGGAGCAGTACTTC.

This clone was picked up a small number of times. The rearrangement joins TRBV21-1 to TRBJ2-2; the table's D call of TRBD2 was not tested on the DNA. TRBV21-1 constitutes a pseudogene. CDR3 length equals 18 residues. This CDR3 is CASSKDEGVGLYTGELFF. In nucleotides, the CDR3 is TGTGCCAGCAGCAAAGACGAGGGTGTCGGGCTTTACACCGGGGAGCTGTTTTTT.

V and J are TRBV5-1 and TRBJ2-4; 7 bases align to TRBD2. After removal of 0 bases from V and 2 bases from J, the junction contained 5 bases not matched to a gene. Germline CDR1 is SGHRS and CDR2 is YFSETQ. The CDR3 runs 16 residues. The DNA of the CDR3 is TGCGCCAGCAGCTTGGAGCAGCGGGGAACCAAAAACATTCAGTACTTC. Translating gives CASSLEQRGTKNIQYF.

The chain carries TRBV27 and TRBJ1-2; D remains unclear. In germline, CDR1 is MNHEY, CDR2 SMNVEV (reference sequence). Trimming cost V 6 bases and J 1 base, with 6 bases left between them. CDR3 size: 12 residues. In DNA, the CDR3 is TGTGCCAGCAGGGAGCGTAACTATGGCTACACCTTC. As protein: CASRERNYGYTF.

The chain links TRBV6-1 to TRBJ1-6, with D perhaps TRBD1 (6 bases). CDR1 is MNHNS and CDR2 is SASEGT in the germline V gene. The CDR3 has 14 amino acids. Trimming shortened V by 7 bases and J by 10 bases, and 17 bases separated the two germline ends. In nucleotides, the CDR3 is TGTGCCAGCATTAGGGCAGGGGAAAGGTCACCCCTCCACTTT. Translated: CASIRAGERSPLHF.

This clone was found a few times. This chain joins TRBV2 and TRBJ1-5, with a possible D match to TRBD1 (6 bases). The CDR3 length is 15 residues. Trimming cost V 4 bases and J 4 bases, with 14 bases left between them. The germline V gene encodes CDR1 SNHLY and CDR2 FYNNEI. As DNA, the CDR3 is TGTGCCAGCAGTGGCTCACAGGGCAGAAATCAGCCCCAGCATTTT. Protein sequence: CASSGSQGRNQPQHF.

This clone showed up just a few times. The chain combines TRBV4-2 with TRBJ1-2; TRBD1 aligns across 9 bases. Trimming at V came to 0 bases and at J to 6 bases, leaving 8 bases not matched to a gene. Germline V lookup: CDR1 LGHNA, CDR2 YNFKEQ. The CDR3 covers 16 residues. The CDR3 DNA is TGTGCCAGCAGCCAAGATCGCCACAGGGGGCTTGATGGCTACACCTTC. As protein: CASSQDRHRGLDGYTF.

Only a few counts were recorded for this clone. The chain combines TRBV6-4 with TRBJ2-1; TRBD2 matches 10 bases. CDR3 length equals 16 residues. Per germline, CDR1 MRHNA and CDR2 SNTAGT. Trimming cost V 0 bases and J 4 bases; bases outside gene matches: 3. This CDR3 is CASSDSAGGGYNEQFF. CDR3 DNA: TGTGCCAGCAGTGACTCAGCGGGAGGGGGTTACAATGAGCAGTTCTTC.

This chain joins TRBV19 and TRBJ2-7, with a possible D match to TRBD1 (7 bases). The CDR3 extends over 14 amino acids. V was cut by 5 bases and J by 6 bases, with 17 bases left in between. CDR1 is LNHDA, CDR2 SQIVND, per germline (reference sequence). The CDR3 loop reads CASSLQGRKSEQYF. The CDR3 DNA follows: TGTGCCAGTAGTTTACAGGGGAGGAAGAGCGAGCAGTACTTC.